Each of the 15 T cell receptor beta chains below was sequenced from the same sample in a study of shared clonotypes between healthy human individuals. Profiling relied on immunoSEQ multiplex PCR, and the TCRdb table lists in-frame clones only, not all of them. The sample has under 600,000 clones, almost 80% seen once. The material sequenced was PBMCs. These receptors all come from a woman aged 40 to 49 in good health. Some clones in this sample may be carry-over from other donors' samples.

The chain couples TRBV14 to TRBJ2-1, with 15 bases aligning to TRBD2. V lost 3 bases to trimming and J lost 7 bases; unmatched junction nucleotides: 13. In germline, CDR1 is SGHDN, CDR2 FVKESK. This CDR3 has 19 amino acids. CDR3 coding DNA: TGTGCCAGCAGCCACTCCGCTCCCGGGACTAGCGGGAGGTGGAATGAGCAGTTCTTC. Protein: CASSHSAPGTSGRWNEQFF.

In DNA form, the CDR3 reads TGTGCCAGCAGCCCACGGACTAGCGGGAATGAGCAGTTCTTC. Its protein product is CASSPRTSGNEQFF. V usage is TRBV7-7 and J usage is TRBJ2-1, with 11 bases that match TRBD2. Looked up from germline, CDR1 is SSHAT and CDR2 is FNYEAQ (reference sequence). The CDR3 spans 14 residues. Germline trimming cut 5 bases from V and 7 bases from J; bases unmatched to any gene: 4.

This clone has a handful of counts. V is TRBV6-6 and J is TRBJ1-2; no firm D call. Trimming stripped 5 bases from V and 6 bases from J, with 7 bases between. This CDR3 contains 11 residues. Germline loops: CDR1 MNHNY, CDR2 SVGAGI (reference sequence). Here the CDR3 reads CASSPLDGYTF. The DNA of the CDR3 is TGTGCCAGCAGTCCTTTAGATGGCTACACCTTC.

This clone was recorded only once. This rearrangement joins TRBV28 to TRBJ2-7; TRBD1 matches 7 bases. Germline V gene lookup returns CDR1 MDHEN and CDR2 SYDVKM. This CDR3 has 15 amino acids. V shed 6 bases and J 0 bases; nucleotides not matched to a gene: 8. CDR3 coding DNA: TGTGCCAGCAGGCCAACAGGGGCCAGCTCCTACGAGCAGTACTTC. Translating gives CASRPTGASSYEQYF.

Turning to this clone: Distinct nucleotide sequences in the sample also encode this CDR3. J is TRBJ2-7 and V is TRBV15; D may correspond to TRBD1 or TRBD2 (5 bases each). The length of the CDR3 is 14 residues. The germline V and J ends were trimmed by 2 bases and 2 bases, with 10 bases remaining between them. Per germline, CDR1 LNHNV and CDR2 YYDKDF (reference sequence). Here the CDR3 reads CATSRTQGPYEQYF. In DNA form, the CDR3 reads TGTGCCACCAGCAGAACTCAGGGACCCTACGAGCAGTACTTC.

The J gene is TRBJ2-1, the V gene TRBV10-3, with 7 nucleotides matching TRBD2. Trimming removed 4 bases from V and 0 bases from J; junction bases left unmatched: 6. Per germline, CDR1 ENHRY and CDR2 SYGVKD. The CDR3 totals 16 residues. The DNA of the CDR3 is TGTGCCATCAGTGGGCACCGGGACTACTCCTACAATGAGCAGTTCTTC. Amino acids: CAISGHRDYSYNEQFF.

Notes on this clone: The same CDR3 is also encoded by other DNA sequences in this sample. The chain has TRBV19 and TRBJ2-3, with D perhaps matching TRBD1 or TRBD2 (5 bases each). CDR3 size: 12 residues. CDR1 and CDR2 (germline): LNHDA, SQIVND (reference sequence). Trimming took off 1 base at V and 6 bases at J, with 5 bases between the two ends. The CDR3 DNA reads TGTGCCAGTAGTATAGGGGGGGATACGCAGTATTTT. It is translated as CASSIGGDTQYF.

This clone was counted a few times. The rearrangement uses TRBV9 and TRBJ2-7; 8 nucleotides agree with TRBD1. The V and J ends lost 4 bases and 6 bases, in that order; junction bases with no gene match: 6. Germline CDR1 SGDLS, CDR2 YYNGEE. CDR3 size: 13 residues. This CDR3 reads CASSHGQGGEQYF. For the CDR3, the DNA is TGTGCCAGCAGCCACGGACAGGGCGGCGAGCAGTACTTC. Full variable domain (rest looked up from reference TRBV9 and TRBJ2-7): DSGVTQTPKHLITATGQRVTLRCSPRSGDLSVYWYQQSLDQGLQFLIQYYNGEERAKGNILERFSAQQFPDLHSELNLSSLELGDSALYFCASSHGQGGEQYFGPGTRLTVT.

V gene TRBV2 combines with J gene TRBJ2-7, with TRBD1 matching over 7 bases. Germline lookup yields CDR1 SNHLY and CDR2 FYNNEI. The V gene end was trimmed by 6 bases and the J gene end by 4 bases; junction bases not matched to a gene: 6. The CDR3 loop spans 13 amino acids. CDR3 amino acids: CASRLPDRYEQYF. The DNA of the CDR3 is TGTGCCAGCAGGCTACCGGACAGGTACGAGCAGTACTTC. Drawing the rest from reference TRBV2 and TRBJ2-7, the complete variable domain is EPEVTQTPSHQVTQMGQEVILRCVPISNHLYFYWYRQILGQKVEFLVSFYNNEISEKSEIFDDQFSVERPDGSNFTLKIRSTKLEDSAMYFCASRLPDRYEQYFGPGTRLTVT.

The V gene is TRBV19, the J gene TRBJ2-1, with TRBD2 identical over 14 bases. CDR3 size: 16 residues. Germline CDR1 is LNHDA and CDR2 is SQIVND (reference sequence). V lost 1 base and J lost 6; bases outside the gene matches: 2. CDR3 in amino acids: CASSIVGLAGVNEQFF. In DNA form, the CDR3 reads TGTGCCAGTAGTATAGTGGGACTAGCGGGAGTCAATGAGCAGTTCTTC.

The V call is TRBV25-1, the J call TRBJ1-2, with D possibly TRBD1 on 6 matching bases. The germline V and J ends were trimmed by 1 base and 2 bases, with 17 bases remaining between them. The germline CDR1 and CDR2 sequences are MGHDK and SYGVNS. CDR3 length equals 17 residues. CDR3 in DNA: TGTGCCAGCAGTGAATTAGGTACGGGACAACAGAACTATGGCTACACCTTC. It is translated as CASSELGTGQQNYGYTF.

The chain joins TRBV19 to TRBJ1-2, with D tentatively TRBD1 (6 bases). V lost 9 bases to trimming and J lost 0 bases, with 11 bases between them. This CDR3 region has 13 residues. Germline V lookup: CDR1 LNHDA, CDR2 SQIVND (reference sequence). CDR3 DNA: TGTGCCAGCAGACGACAGGCTAACTATGGCTACACCTTC. This sequence encodes CASRRQANYGYTF.

The V and J genes are TRBV19 and TRBJ1-2; the D is unclear. The length of the CDR3 is 14 residues. Germline assignment: CDR1 LNHDA and CDR2 SQIVND (reference sequence). The V end lost 2 bases, the J end lost 0 bases, and 7 bases lay between the germline ends. The CDR3, as DNA: TGTGCCAGTAGTATACTTCGGGCTAACTATGGCTACACCTTC. Translation gives CASSILRANYGYTF.

In its sample, this clone was seen a few times. The V call is TRBV5-4, the J call TRBJ1-2, with 9 bases that match TRBD1. The CDR3 runs 14 residues. Germline CDR1 reads SGHNT; CDR2 reads YYREEE (reference sequence). The V segment lost 5 bases and the J segment 4 bases; nucleotides outside the gene matches: 6. CDR3: CASRKTGGGYGYTF. The CDR3 DNA reads as TGTGCCAGCAGGAAGACAGGGGGTGGCTATGGCTACACCTTC.

CDR3 bases: TGTGCCAGCAGCGTAGGGGCTAGCGGGCCTCAAGAGACCCAGTACTTC. Protein sequence: CASSVGASGPQETQYF. The chain uses TRBV9 and TRBJ2-5, with TRBD2 identical over 8 bases. With V trimmed by 0 bases and J by 2 bases, 6 bases remained unmatched. Per germline, CDR1 SGDLS and CDR2 YYNGEE. The CDR3 consists of 16 residues.